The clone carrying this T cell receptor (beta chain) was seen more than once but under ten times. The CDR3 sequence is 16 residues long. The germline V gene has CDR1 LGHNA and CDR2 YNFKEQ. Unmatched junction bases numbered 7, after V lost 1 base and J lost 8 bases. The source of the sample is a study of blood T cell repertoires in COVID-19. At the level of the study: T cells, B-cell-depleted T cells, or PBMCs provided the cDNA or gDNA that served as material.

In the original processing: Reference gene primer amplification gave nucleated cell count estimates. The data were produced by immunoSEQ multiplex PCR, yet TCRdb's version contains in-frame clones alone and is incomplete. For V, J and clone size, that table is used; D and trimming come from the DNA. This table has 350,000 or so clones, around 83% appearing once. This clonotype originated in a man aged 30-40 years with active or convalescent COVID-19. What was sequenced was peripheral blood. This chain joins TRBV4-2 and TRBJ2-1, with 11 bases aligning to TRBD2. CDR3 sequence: CASSQGSGGAGDEQFF. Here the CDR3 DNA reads TGTGCCAGCAGCCAAGGTAGCGGGGGGGCCGGAGATGAGCAGTTCTTC.